This record looks at one T cell receptor beta chain sequence and its context. Its antigen is not identified. The germline V gene encodes CDR1 KGHSH and CDR2 LQKENI. This CDR3 comprises 19 residues. The junction had 23 bases not matched to a gene; V was cut back by 6 bases and J by 5 bases. These data come from a study of OX40 agonist ivuxolimab in advanced cancers. Study-wide context: Allowance was made for prior anti-PD-1, anti-PD-L1 or anti-CTLA-4 therapy, and about 37% had some. Three patients showed partial responses: one hepatocellular carcinoma and two cutaneous melanoma cases. Study findings and constraints: Among the least clonally expanded were partial responders at 0.1-3.0 mg/kg.

Here immunoSEQ multiplex PCR was the method, and the copy in TCRdb shows in-frame clones only, minus some. Of 70,000 to 90,000 clones in the sample, 85% are singletons; the top ten hold 1.5% to 2%. Source: CD4+ or CD8+ T cells sorted from blood, taken in a trial of the OX40 agonist ivuxolimab. The V gene is TRBV18, the J gene TRBJ2-3; 7 bases are shared with TRBD1. The clonotype originates from an adult with an advanced solid tumor such as melanoma, head and neck, liver or kidney cancer. Here the CDR3 reads CASSFRGKGQTRGGDTQYF. CDR3 nucleotides: TGTGCCAGCTCCTTCAGGGGGAAGGGCCAGACCAGAGGAGGAGATACGCAGTATTTT.